This T cell receptor beta chain was recorded in a study of liver allograft versus peripheral blood T cells (dated by TCRdb to about 2020). For the wider study: In liver transplant recipients, the study looked at T cell receptor repertoires in the peripheral blood and set them against the repertoires found within the transplanted livers.

Reading the germline V gene gives CDR1 MDHEN and CDR2 SYDVKM. V and J are truncated by 8 bases and 4 bases respectively, leaving an intervening sequence of 14 bases. The CDR3 goes from the cysteine to the phenylalanine over 13 residues. Just CDR3 DNA is preserved here, 39 bases in frame from base 1. By sample share, this clonotype is medium-sized (0.01 to 0.1%). What this receptor recognizes is not known. Base qualities are not provided; no much larger clone lies one nucleotide away. Sequencing instrument: Illumina MiSeq. TCRdb redid the processing of the public reads, applying fastp at Q25 and MiXCR, and retained in-frame beta chains. Records with the same CDR3 protein are collapsed into one entry carrying the most frequent genes and DNA. The sample has about 3,500 distinct CDR3 sequences on record, about 14% of them singletons. Together, the top ten hold approximately 3% of the sample. Study-level results and caveats: T cell receptor repertoires inside liver allografts were reported to differ from those detected in peripheral blood.

The chain joins TRBV28 to TRBJ1-2; TRBD1 might be the D gene, on 5 matching bases. This clonotype originated in a human patient who had a liver transplant. After a transplant, the donor of the graft may account for some T cells. The nucleotide sequence reads TGTGCCAGCGGCACGGGGCCAGGCTATGGCTACACCTTC. This yields the protein CASGTGPGYGYTF.